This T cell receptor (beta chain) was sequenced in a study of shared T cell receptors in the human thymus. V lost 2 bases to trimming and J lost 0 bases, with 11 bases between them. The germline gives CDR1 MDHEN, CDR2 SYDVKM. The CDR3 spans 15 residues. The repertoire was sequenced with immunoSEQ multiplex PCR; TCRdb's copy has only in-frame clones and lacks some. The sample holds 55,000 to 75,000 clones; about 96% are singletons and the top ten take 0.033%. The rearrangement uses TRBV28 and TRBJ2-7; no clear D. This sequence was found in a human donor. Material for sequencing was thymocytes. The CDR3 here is CASSLNGRASYEQYF. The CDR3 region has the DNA TGTGCCAGCAGTTTAAATGGCCGAGCCTCCTACGAGCAGTACTTC.